The rows below give T cell receptor beta chains drawn from one sample of a study of cytomegalovirus exposure and HLA in healthy donors. Libraries were prepared by immunoSEQ multiplex PCR; TCRdb keeps only in-frame clonotypes and omits some of them. The table lists roughly 110,000 clones, 71% of them singletons. Sequencing was performed on PBMCs. The receptors originated from a female donor in good health and CMV-seronegative. Each CDR3 is given with its conserved first and last residue. The D gene is left open where the match is weak. Part of the rows lack a size; the others show once, few, many or a class for expanded clones.

- 15 TRBJ2-3 TRBV27 once CASSLGGFGTDTQYF TGTGCCAGCAGTTTAGGGGGGTTCGGGACAGATACGCAGTATTTT
- 14 TRBJ2-3 TRBV7-2 - CASSVGLLPDTQYF TGTGCCAGCAGCGTAGGACTACTGCCAGATACGCAGTATTTT
TRBD2 16 TRBJ2-1 TRBV14 - CASSQDVLGLYNEQFF TGTGCCAGCAGCCAAGATGTTTTGGGACTATACAATGAGCAGTTCTTC
TRBD1 14 TRBJ1-1 TRBV2 - CASAGGYWNTEAFF TGTGCCAGCGCAGGGGGCTATTGGAACACTGAAGCTTTCTTT
TRBD2 17 TRBJ2-3 TRBV4-2 - CASSQGERGPGTDTQYF TGTGCCAGCAGCCAAGGGGAGCGGGGGCCGGGCACAGATACGCAGTATTTT
TRBD2 14 TRBJ2-7 TRBV2 - CASSTSGGSYEQYF TGTGCCAGCAGTACTAGCGGAGGCTCCTACGAGCAGTACTTC
- 13 TRBJ2-1 TRBV30 - CAWSENRERAQFF TGTGCCTGGAGCGAAAACAGGGAGCGAGCGCAGTTCTTC
- 16 TRBJ2-1 TRBV11-2 - CASSLGLGPPGNEQFF TGTGCCAGCAGCTTAGGGTTGGGTCCCCCGGGGAATGAGCAGTTCTTC
- 15 TRBJ2-7 TRBV11-2 - CASSSRGNGAYEQYF TGTGCCAGCAGCTCCCGGGGAAACGGTGCCTACGAGCAGTACTTC
TRBD1 17 TRBJ1-5 TRBV13 - CASSLGGQGGSNQPQHF TGTGCCAGCAGCTTAGGGGGACAGGGTGGGAGCAATCAGCCCCAGCATTTT
TRBD2 16 TRBJ2-2 TRBV27 - CASSLSGALNTGELFF TGTGCCAGCAGTTTAAGCGGGGCCCTGAACACCGGGGAGCTGTTTTTT
- 15 TRBJ2-1 TRBV6-4 few CASSDSNGGYNEQFF TGTGCCAGCAGTGACTCGAACGGGGGCTACAATGAGCAGTTCTTC
- 14 TRBJ1-5 TRBV28 - CASSPRERDQPQHF TGTGCCAGCAGTCCCCGTGAGAGAGATCAGCCCCAGCATTTT